This TCR beta chain was recovered during a study of T cell repertoires in cytomegalovirus infection. About the research overall: Used in the study were CMV epitopes, some recently identified and HLA-C-restricted, others well-studied and HLA-B-restricted. Shared public TCR beta signatures pointed to both CMV infection and a matching HLA type. Study-wide results and limits: Carriage of CMV together with the relevant HLA was identifiable through cumulative public TCR beta family frequency. In two of eight donors, the top clonotype was HLA-C-restricted CMV-specific.

TCRdb ran MiXCR on the reads and lists one entry per CDR3 protein. The sample includes approximately 310,000 distinct CDR3 sequences, 20% to 25% seen only once; the top ten take approximately 12%. With regard to this clonotype: Its antigen is currently unknown.

V lost 4 bases and J lost 8, with 9 bases in between. CDR1 is SEHNR and CDR2 is FQNEAQ in the germline V gene (reference sequence). The CDR3 spans 12 residues. The genes are TRBV7-9 and TRBJ2-1, with D possibly TRBD2 on 5 matching bases. The source of this sequence is a human donor in good health (CMV status not recorded). Some clones in this sample may be carry-over from other donors' samples. Sequencing was performed on cultured PBMCs, taken from culture after CMV antigen stimulation. CDR3 coding DNA: TGTGCCAGCAGCTCGAGGGTTGATGAGCAGTTCTTC. Translation: CASSSRVDEQFF.